This TCR beta chain was sequenced in a study of cytomegalovirus exposure and HLA in healthy donors. Study-level results: Sequences of the TCR beta chain were said to predict the HLA-A and HLA-B alleles of most subjects accurately. A link between a missense DCLRE1C variant and TCR beta V- and J-gene trimming emerged from a later analysis.

V was clipped by 6 bases and J by 2 bases; unmatched bases: 8. Germline loops: CDR1 MNHEY, CDR2 SVGAGI. This CDR3 region has 15 residues. The PCR ran on 60 Vbeta and 13 Jbeta primers. The table came from immunoSEQ multiplex PCR; TCRdb's copy has only in-frame clones and leaves some out. Of around 37,000 clones listed, 82% are singletons. This clone came up once. Antigen: not known. Sequencing was performed on PBMCs. The gene calls are TRBV6-5 and TRBJ2-7, with TRBD1 identical over 9 bases. This receptor was taken from a woman aged 18-29 years in good health and CMV-seropositive. As DNA, the CDR3 is TGTGCCAGCAGGCCCCCGGGGACAGGGACCTACGAGCAGTACTTC. This gives the protein CASRPPGTGTYEQYF.